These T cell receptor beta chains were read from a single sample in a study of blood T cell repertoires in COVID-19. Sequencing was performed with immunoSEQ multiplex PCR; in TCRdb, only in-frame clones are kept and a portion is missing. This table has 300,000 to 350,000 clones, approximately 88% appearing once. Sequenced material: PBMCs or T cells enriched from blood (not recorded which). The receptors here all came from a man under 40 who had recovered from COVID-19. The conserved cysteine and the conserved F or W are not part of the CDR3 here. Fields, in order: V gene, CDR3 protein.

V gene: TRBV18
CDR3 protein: ASSPQGGTEAF

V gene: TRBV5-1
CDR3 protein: ASSEGIKENTEAF

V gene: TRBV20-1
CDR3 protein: SASMMAGLTNEKLF

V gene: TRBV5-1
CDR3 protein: ASSLDGGYGYT

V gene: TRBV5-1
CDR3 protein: ASSLGTGAGSPLH

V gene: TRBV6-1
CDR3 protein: ASSETGTELDEQF

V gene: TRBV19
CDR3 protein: ASSPRQGPFQETQY

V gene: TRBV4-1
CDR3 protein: ASSQGAGKNIQY

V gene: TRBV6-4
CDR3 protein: ARGQGARQPQH

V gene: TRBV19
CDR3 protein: ASSMVQGGIQY

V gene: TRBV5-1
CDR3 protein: ASSLRAGVETQY

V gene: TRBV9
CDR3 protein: ASSVQSGGLNEKLF

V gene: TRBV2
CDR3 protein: ASSLTYLEAF

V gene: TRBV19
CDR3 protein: ASTGGPEAF

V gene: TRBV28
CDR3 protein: ASSFPTSGRTNEQF

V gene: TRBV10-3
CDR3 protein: AISAGSEQF

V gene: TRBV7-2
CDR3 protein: ASSPTLASGVRDTQY

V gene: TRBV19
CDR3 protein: ASSVWSSRADTQY

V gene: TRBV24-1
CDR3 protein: ATSDPRQGRGPQH

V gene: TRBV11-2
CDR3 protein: ASRQWYRGETQY

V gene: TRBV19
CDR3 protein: ASSPTRGETQY

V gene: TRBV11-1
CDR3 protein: ASSKDRVGTEAF

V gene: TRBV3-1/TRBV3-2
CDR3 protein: ASSQDWGVQPQH

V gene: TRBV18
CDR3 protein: ASSPLAGQGGYGYT

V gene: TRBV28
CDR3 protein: ASSPQLDSSPLH

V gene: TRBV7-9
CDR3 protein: ASSLFGRTGSLTYEQY

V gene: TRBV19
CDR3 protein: ASSIGTSGGTGANVLT

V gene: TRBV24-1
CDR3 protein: ATKAGPNQPQH

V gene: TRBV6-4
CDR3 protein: ASTAGDTGELF

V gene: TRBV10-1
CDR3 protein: ASSSLEGSEQF

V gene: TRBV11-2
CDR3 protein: ASSSLDVIRGVEKLF

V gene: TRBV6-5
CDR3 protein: ASSFPPGLVEKLF

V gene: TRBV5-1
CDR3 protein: ASSLEDRVYEQY

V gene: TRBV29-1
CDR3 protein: SAGPAYEQY

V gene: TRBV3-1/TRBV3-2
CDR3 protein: ASSQDFSGGYNEQF

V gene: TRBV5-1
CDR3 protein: ASSWGQWAPEAF

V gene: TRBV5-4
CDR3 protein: ASSLRTGTYGYT

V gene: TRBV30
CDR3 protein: AWRYLAASTDTQY

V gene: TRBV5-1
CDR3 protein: ASRAQGSQETQY

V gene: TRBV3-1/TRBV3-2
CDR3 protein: ASSRGQGTNEKLF

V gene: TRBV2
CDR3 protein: ASSQTGEYQPQH

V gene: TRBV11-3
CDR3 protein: ASSPQGAYNEQF